This T cell receptor (beta chain) was captured in a study of blood T cell repertoires in COVID-19. Overall study context: The samples span acute and convalescent COVID-19 from the United States, Italy and Spain.

TCRdb's copy holds only in-frame clones and misses some; the assay was immunoSEQ multiplex PCR. The sample contains roughly 260,000 clones, around 90% of which appear only once. CDR3 length equals 15 residues. Unmatched junction bases numbered 11, after V lost 6 bases and J lost 7 bases. CDR1 and CDR2 (germline): MNHEY, SVGEGT. The sample taken for sequencing was peripheral blood. The source is a man aged 60 to 75 who had recovered from COVID-19. V usage is TRBV6-2 or TRBV6-3 and J usage is TRBJ2-7; 11 bases align to TRBD1. CDR3 sequence: CASSLLGTGGREQYF. CDR3 nucleotides: TGTGCCAGCAGCTTACTCGGGACAGGGGGTAGAGAGCAGTACTTC.